This T cell receptor beta chain was sequenced for a study of blood T cell repertoires in COVID-19. Generated by immunoSEQ multiplex PCR, the TCRdb table keeps only in-frame clones and is missing some. The data contain around 94,000 clones, roughly 80% of them singletons. The CDR3 consists of 16 residues. Germline-derived CDR1 and CDR2 are SEHNR and FQNEAQ (reference sequence). J gave up 4 bases and V 3 bases, and 10 bases lay outside the gene matches. This sequence was found in a man between 60 and 75 years old with active or convalescent COVID-19. The source material was peripheral blood. The chain combines TRBV7-9 with TRBJ1-2, with 8 bases matching TRBD1. The CDR3 loop is CASSFSDRAPGYGYTF. As DNA, the CDR3 is TGTGCCAGCAGCTTTTCGGACAGGGCCCCGGGCTATGGCTACACCTTC.